This passage covers 12 T cell receptor beta chains from one sample sequenced in a study of cytomegalovirus exposure and HLA in healthy donors (dated by TCRdb to 2016 to 2017). Library prep was done by the immunoSEQ multiplex PCR assay. The multiplex PCR relied on a mix of 60 forward primers for TCR Vbeta segments and 13 reverse primers for TCR Jbeta segments. Here the immuneACCESS table is served through TCRdb, limited to in-frame sequences with V and J called. Missing clones are a known gap in these copies; in checked studies unresolved V genes cover under half, and the rest lacks a known reason. This sample holds some 160,000 clones; approximately 76% were observed only once. Approximately 5.1% of the sample is taken by the ten largest. Sequencing was performed on PBMCs. Every receptor here comes from a woman between 18 and 29 years old in good health and CMV-seropositive.

This clone was seen a few times. This chain uses TRBV28 with TRBJ1-2, with a weak D call TRBD1 (6 bases). Germline values: CDR1 MDHEN, CDR2 SYDVKM. The V end lost 5 bases, the J end lost 4 bases, and 11 bases lay between the germline ends. The CDR3 has 13 amino acids. The CDR3 protein is CASSGDRSYGYTF. In DNA form, the CDR3 reads TGTGCCAGCAGTGGAGACAGGTCCTATGGCTACACCTTC.

The chain uses TRBV19 and TRBJ2-5, with TRBD1 as a possible D gene (6 bases). CDR1 and CDR2 (germline): LNHDA, SQIVND (reference sequence). The CDR3 contains 13 residues. With 5 bases removed from V and 2 bases from J, the gap between germline ends came to 9 bases. Written as DNA, the CDR3 is TGTGCCAGTAGTTGGACAGCGCAAGAGACCCAGTACTTC. This encodes CASSWTAQETQYF.

This chain's CDR3 is CASSLARSANTGELFF. The CDR3 DNA is TGTGCCAGCAGCTTAGCTAGATCGGCGAACACCGGGGAGCTGTTTTTT. The V gene is TRBV7-3, the J gene TRBJ2-2; D unresolved. Germline loops: CDR1 SGHTA, CDR2 FQGTGA. V was shortened by 2 bases and J by 0 bases, with 10 bases between the two germline ends. The CDR3 spans 16 residues.

The chain employs TRBV7-2 and TRBJ2-3; 13 bases agree with TRBD2. The CDR3 has 18 residues. V trimming: 3 bases; J trimming: 2 bases; junction bases outside the gene matches: 8. Per the germline V gene, CDR1 is SGHTA and CDR2 is FQGNSA. The CDR3 DNA reads TGTGCCAGCAGCTTCCCTAGGACTAGCGGGGGAGACACAGATACGCAGTATTTT. Translation: CASSFPRTSGGDTDTQYF.

This clone has just a few counts. The gene calls are TRBV7-3 and TRBJ1-2; 8 bases are shared with TRBD1. This CDR3 region has 13 residues. Per the germline V gene, CDR1 is SGHTA and CDR2 is FQGTGA. With V trimmed by 3 bases and J by 8 bases, 5 bases remained unmatched. The CDR3 region has the DNA TGTGCCAGCAGCTTCGGACAGGGAGAGGGCTACACCTTC. Protein product: CASSFGQGEGYTF.

The rearrangement uses TRBV18 and TRBJ1-1; TRBD1 might be the D (6 bases). Germline lookup yields CDR1 KGHSH and CDR2 LQKENI. The ends were cut back, 0 bases at V and 7 bases at J, with 9 bases in the middle. This CDR3 has 13 amino acids. CDR3 nucleotides: TGTGCCAGCTCACCACCCGAGGACAGTGAAGCTTTCTTT. Protein product: CASSPPEDSEAFF.

CDR3 sequence: CASSTTVSSYEQYF. In DNA, the CDR3 is TGTGCCAGCAGCACGACAGTTAGCTCCTACGAGCAGTACTTC. The rearrangement uses TRBV7-9 and TRBJ2-7; D might be TRBD1 (5 bases). The CDR3 loop spans 14 amino acids. The V and J ends lost 5 bases and 0 bases respectively, with 11 bases between them. Looked up from germline, CDR1 is SEHNR and CDR2 is FQNEAQ (reference sequence).

This rearrangement joins TRBV5-1 to TRBJ2-7; TRBD2 matches at 12 bases. The CDR3 has 14 residues. Germline V gene sequence: CDR1 SGHRS, CDR2 YFSETQ. Germline trimming cut 3 bases from V and 6 bases from J; bases unmatched to any gene: 4. CDR3 sequence: CASSSLAGGSEQYF. CDR3 nucleotides: TGCGCCAGCAGCTCACTAGCGGGGGGTAGCGAGCAGTACTTC.

The chain is built from TRBV7-9 and TRBJ1-6; perhaps TRBD1 as D (6 bases). Trimming pared 4 bases from V and 0 bases from J, leaving 10 bases between. The CDR3 loop spans 16 amino acids. Germline loops: CDR1 SEHNR, CDR2 FQNEAQ (reference sequence). The CDR3 region has the DNA TGTGCCAGCAGCTCAATAGGGGGCTCCTATAATTCACCCCTCCACTTT. Amino acid sequence: CASSSIGGSYNSPLHF.

The chain employs TRBV12-5 and TRBJ2-5; perhaps TRBD1 as D (6 bases). Trimming shortened V by 2 bases and J by 1 base, and 11 bases separated the two germline ends. The CDR3 has 15 amino acids. Germline assignment: CDR1 LGHNT and CDR2 FRNRAP. The CDR3 is CASGLFQGPQETQYF. CDR3 DNA sequence: TGTGCTAGTGGTTTGTTTCAGGGGCCCCAAGAGACCCAGTACTTC.

The chain combines TRBV6-6 with TRBJ1-1; possible D gene TRBD1, 6 bases. Trimming removed 8 bases from V and 5 bases from J, with 15 bases in between. The germline CDR1 and CDR2 sequences are MNHNY and SVGAGI (reference sequence). This CDR3 is 13 amino acids long. CDR3 in amino acids: CASWTQGQTEAFF. The CDR3 bases are TGTGCCAGCTGGACACAGGGTCAAACTGAAGCTTTCTTT.

This sequence joins TRBV6-4 and TRBJ2-2; TRBD1 matches at 11 bases. Trimming removed 8 bases from V and 6 bases from J; junction bases left unmatched: 8. This CDR3 spans 15 amino acids. CDR1 is MRHNA and CDR2 is SNTAGT in the germline V gene. The CDR3 region has the DNA TGTGCCAGCGCACGGGGACAGGGGGACTCCGGGGAGCTGTTTTTT. Protein: CASARGQGDSGELFF.